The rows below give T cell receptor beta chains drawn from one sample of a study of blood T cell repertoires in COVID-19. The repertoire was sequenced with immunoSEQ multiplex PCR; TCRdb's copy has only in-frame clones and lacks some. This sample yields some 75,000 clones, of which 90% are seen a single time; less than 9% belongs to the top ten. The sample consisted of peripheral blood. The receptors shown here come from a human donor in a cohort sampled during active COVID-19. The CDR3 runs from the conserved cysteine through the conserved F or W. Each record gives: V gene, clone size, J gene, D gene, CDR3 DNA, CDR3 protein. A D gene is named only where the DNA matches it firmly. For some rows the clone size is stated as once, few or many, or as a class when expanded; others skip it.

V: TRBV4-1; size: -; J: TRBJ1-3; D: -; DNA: TGCGCCAGCAGCCAAGGGGGGGTAGACACCATATATTTT; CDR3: CASSQGGVDTIYF
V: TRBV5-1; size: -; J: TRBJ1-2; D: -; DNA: TGCGCCAGCAGCATAGGCTCGGGTGGCTACACCTTC; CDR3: CASSIGSGGYTF
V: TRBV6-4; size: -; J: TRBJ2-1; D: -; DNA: TGTGCCAGCAGTGACTCGAGACCGGGGTCCCCTCGTAATGAGCAGTTCTTC; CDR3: CASSDSRPGSPRNEQFF
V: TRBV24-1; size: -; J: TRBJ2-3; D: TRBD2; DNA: TGTGCCACCAGTGATCGGACTAGCCTCACAGATACGCAGTATTTT; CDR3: CATSDRTSLTDTQYF
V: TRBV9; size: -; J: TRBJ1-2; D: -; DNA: TGTGCCAGCAGCGTAGGACAGAGCGGCTACACCTTC; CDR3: CASSVGQSGYTF
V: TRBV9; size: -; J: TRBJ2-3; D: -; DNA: TGTGCCAGCAGCGCCCGACAGGCCCGCACAGATACGCAGTATTTT; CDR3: CASSARQARTDTQYF
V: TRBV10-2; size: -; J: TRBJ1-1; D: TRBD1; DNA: TGCGCCAGCTCCGACAGGGCCGAAGCTTTCTTT; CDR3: CASSDRAEAFF
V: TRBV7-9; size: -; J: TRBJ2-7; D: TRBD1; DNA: TGTGCCAGCAGCCCAAGACAGGGAGCCTCCTACGAGCAGTACTTC; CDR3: CASSPRQGASYEQYF
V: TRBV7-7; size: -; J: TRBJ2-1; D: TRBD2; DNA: TGTGCTAGCAGCTTAGACCGGAGCGGGGCGGGGAATGAGCAGTTCTTC; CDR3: CASSLDRSGAGNEQFF
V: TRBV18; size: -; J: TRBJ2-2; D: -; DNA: TGTGCCAGCTCACCACTTCCGTTTTCGGGTCAGGGGAACACCGGGGAGCTGTTTTTT; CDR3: CASSPLPFSGQGNTGELFF
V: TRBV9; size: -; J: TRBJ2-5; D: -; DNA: TGTGCCAGCAGCGTAGGTCTCGGGGAGACCCAGTACTTC; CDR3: CASSVGLGETQYF
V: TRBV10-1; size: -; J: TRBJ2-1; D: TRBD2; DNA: TGCGCCAGCAGTCGGGGGGGCAATGAGCAGTTCTTC; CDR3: CASSRGGNEQFF
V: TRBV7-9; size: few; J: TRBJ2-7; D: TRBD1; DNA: TGTGCCAGCAGCTTGATTACAGGGGTGCAGCAGTACTTC; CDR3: CASSLITGVQQYF